Sequencing of this TCR beta chain was carried out in a study of CD8 T cells in Susac syndrome (dated by TCRdb to the late 2010s). About the study as a whole: Repertoire sequencing was used to test whether CD8+ T cell activation and differentiation in Susac syndrome was antigen driven. The clonality of the CD8+ T cell repertoire was compared across over 10 healthy donors, some 14 Susac syndrome patients and under 18 multiple sclerosis patients. The paper's findings and limits, for the study overall: The number of individuals in the TCR sequencing and HLA analysis was acknowledged as relatively small.

High-throughput TCR beta sequencing profiled peripheral blood CD8+ and CD4+ T cells from healthy donors, Susac syndrome patients and multiple sclerosis patients. The healthy donors served as controls matched for age and sex. Bulk CD8+ and CD4+ T cells were purified magnetically by negative isolation, whereas CD8+ TEMRA cells were enriched by FACS. Blood was collected in EDTA tubes and processed within 24 hours, with PBMCs isolated through density gradient centrifugation. PBMCs destined for TCR sequencing were cryopreserved in liquid nitrogen and later thawed in a 37 °C water bath. The sorted or isolated CD4+, CD8+ and CD8+ TEMRA cells reached a purity of at least 90%. A word on this clonotype: Its cognate antigen has yet to be identified. Base qualities are not provided; no much larger clone lies one nucleotide away.

RNA was extracted with the RNeasy kit and roughly 0.5 to 1 ug was reverse transcribed using random hexamers. TCR beta CDR3 regions were amplified with the immunoSEQ multiplex PCR assay covering 54 Vbeta and 13 Jbeta segments. PCR amplification bias was corrected using a synthetic template baseline for primer optimization and computational correction. As for how the authors treated the data: Reads were annotated to V, D and J genes according to IMGT and were analyzed with immunoSEQ Analyzer, with only productive sequences retained. Clonality was calculated as one minus the Shannon entropy normalized by log2 of the number of productive unique sequences. For each patient and control, public and private clones were evaluated within the 100 most prevalent clones. Susac-specific clones were defined as absent from healthy and MS cohorts, over a thousand published viral clones and other ImmuneACCESS disease sequences. TCRdb ran its own pipeline on the public reads, namely fastp trimming at Q25 and MiXCR clone calling, and kept in-frame beta chains. Every CDR3 protein is listed once, alongside the most common genes and DNA of its rows. The V and J calls and clone size come from TCRdb's table, not from the authors' own analysis. Across this sample there are nearly 70,000 distinct CDR3 sequences, with 95% seen only once. The ten largest clones take up 0.2% to 0.25% of the sample.

CDR1 and CDR2, per the germline V gene, are SQVTM and ANQGSEA. V trim: 7 bases; J trim: 5 bases; unmatched bases: 4. From cysteine to phenylalanine, the CDR3 is 12 amino acids long. The read is trimmed to its CDR3 DNA, 36 bases read in frame from base 1. This sequence was found in a human donor in good health. The chain was built from TRBV29-1 and TRBJ1-1; TRBD1 aligns with 10 central bases. Sequencing was performed on CD8+ T cells from PBMCs. The DNA reads TGCAGCGCTTGGACAGGGGGGACTGAAGCTTTCTTT. Its coded protein is CSAWTGGTEAFF.